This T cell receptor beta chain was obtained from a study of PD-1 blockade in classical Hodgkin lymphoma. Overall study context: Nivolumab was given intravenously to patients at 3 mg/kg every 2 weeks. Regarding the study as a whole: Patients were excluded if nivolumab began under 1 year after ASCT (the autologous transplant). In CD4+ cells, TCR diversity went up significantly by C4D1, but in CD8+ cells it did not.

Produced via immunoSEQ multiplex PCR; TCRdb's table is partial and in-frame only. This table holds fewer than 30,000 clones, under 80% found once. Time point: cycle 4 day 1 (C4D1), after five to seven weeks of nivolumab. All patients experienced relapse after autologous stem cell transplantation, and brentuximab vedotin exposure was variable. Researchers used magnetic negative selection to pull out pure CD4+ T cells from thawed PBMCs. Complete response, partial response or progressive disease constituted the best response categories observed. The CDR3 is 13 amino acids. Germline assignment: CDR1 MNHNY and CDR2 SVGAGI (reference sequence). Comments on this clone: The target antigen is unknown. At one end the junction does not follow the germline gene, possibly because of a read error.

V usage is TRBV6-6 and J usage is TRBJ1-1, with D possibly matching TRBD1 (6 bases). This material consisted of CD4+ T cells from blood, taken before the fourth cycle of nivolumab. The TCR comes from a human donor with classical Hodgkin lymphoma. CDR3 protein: CASSLTRQVGPTF. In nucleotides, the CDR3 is TGTGCCAGCAGTCTGACGCGACAGGTCGGCCCCACCTTT.